Each of the 6 T cell receptor beta chains below was sequenced from the same sample in a study of cytomegalovirus exposure and HLA in healthy donors. Researchers ran the PCR with 60 Vbeta and 13 Jbeta primers. Profiling relied on immunoSEQ multiplex PCR, and the TCRdb table lists in-frame clones only, not all of them. The sample includes about 110,000 clones, around 77% of them seen just once. Input material: PBMCs. These receptors were collected from a man aged 18-30 years in good health and CMV-seronegative.

The chain recombines TRBV4-3 with TRBJ2-3, with TRBD2 matching 11 bases. The ends lost 1 base at V and 6 bases at J; junction bases unmatched: 6. This CDR3 region has 16 residues. Germline CDR1 reads LGHNA; CDR2 reads YSLEER. The CDR3 bases are TGCGCCAGCAGCCAAGCACTAGCGGGGGTAGAGGATACGCAGTATTTT. As protein: CASSQALAGVEDTQYF.

V and J are TRBV4-1 and TRBJ2-5; 7 nucleotides align to TRBD1. This CDR3 contains 16 residues. Losses at the gene ends were 0 bases for V and 3 bases for J; bases not matched to a gene: 7. The germline CDR1 and CDR2 sequences are MGHRA and YSYEKL. In DNA form, the CDR3 reads TGCGCCAGCAGCCAAGATCTCGGGACAGTAAAAGAGACCCAGTACTTC. It yields the protein CASSQDLGTVKETQYF.

The chain couples TRBV21-1 to TRBJ2-2; the table assigns TRBD2, which was not confirmed against the DNA. TRBV21-1 is described as a pseudogene. The CDR3 is 19 residues long. CDR3 protein: CASSKGVLAGGPRTGELFF. The CDR3 DNA is TGTGCCAGCAGCAAAGGGGTTCTAGCGGGGGGGCCGCGCACCGGGGAGCTGTTTTTT.

The V and J genes are TRBV14 and TRBJ2-1; maybe TRBD2 (7 bases). Trimming stripped 1 base from V and 9 bases from J, with 16 bases between. This CDR3 region has 15 residues. CDR1 is SGHDN, CDR2 FVKESK, per germline. CDR3 sequence: CASSQAASGGGEQFF. In DNA, the CDR3 is TGTGCCAGCAGCCAAGCCGCTAGCGGAGGGGGTGAGCAGTTCTTC.

The V and J genes are TRBV4-2 and TRBJ2-3, with 9 bases that match TRBD2. V gave up 0 bases and J gave up 1 base; unmatched junction bases: 8. Germline-derived CDR1 and CDR2 are LGHNA and YNFKEQ. The CDR3 is 18 residues long. The CDR3 is CASSQESGLARRTDTQYF. The CDR3 bases are TGTGCCAGCAGCCAAGAGAGCGGACTAGCGAGGCGCACAGATACGCAGTATTTT.

The chain combines TRBV4-3 with TRBJ2-7; possibly TRBD1 for D (5 bases). Between the trimmed V and J ends, which lost 6 bases and 6 bases, there was a span of 18 bases. Germline loops: CDR1 LGHNA, CDR2 YSLEER. This CDR3 is 14 amino acids long. The CDR3 region is CASSTNQGASEQYF. CDR3 nucleotides: TGCGCCAGCAGTACAAATCAAGGGGCCAGCGAGCAGTACTTC.